Shown below are 10 T cell receptor beta chains from a single sample sequenced in a study of long-term antiretroviral therapy in people with HIV. The run of the v3.0 immunoSEQ assay was at survey level. Sequenced by immunoSEQ multiplex PCR; TCRdb stores in-frame clones only, minus some. This table holds over 5,500 clones, around 85% found once. This specimen consisted of unsorted PBMCs, obtained 3.7 years after starting antiretroviral therapy. The receptor source for this set is a woman in her fifties or sixties with HIV.

The V and J genes are TRBV20-1 and TRBJ2-1; perhaps TRBD1 as D (6 bases). Germline lookup yields CDR1 DFQATT and CDR2 SNEGSKA (reference sequence). CDR3 size: 11 residues. V lost 2 bases and J 10 bases, leaving 9 bases between the germline ends. CDR3 DNA: TGCAGTGCTAGATCAGGGGTCGAGCAGTTCTTC. It is translated as CSARSGVEQFF.

This chain joins TRBV6-6 and TRBJ2-1; unclear D gene. The CDR3 has 14 residues. V gave up 5 bases and J gave up 5 bases, with 13 bases separating them. The germline gives CDR1 MNHNY, CDR2 SVGAGI (reference sequence). CDR3 protein: CASSPDTYHNEQFF. The CDR3 region has the DNA TGTGCCAGCAGTCCAGACACTTACCACAATGAGCAGTTCTTC.

V and J are TRBV4-3 and TRBJ1-2, with TRBD1 matching over 10 bases. V was clipped by 0 bases and J by 8 bases; unmatched bases: 9. The CDR3 has 16 amino acids. Germline V CDR1 and CDR2: LGHNA, YSLEER. This CDR3 reads CASSQEGGQGLFGYTF. CDR3 nucleotides: TGCGCCAGCAGCCAAGAGGGGGGACAGGGGTTATTCGGCTACACCTTC.

This chain connects TRBV9 to TRBJ2-2, with 8 bases identical to TRBD2. The germline V gene has CDR1 SGDLS and CDR2 YYNGEE. The J segment lost 1 base and the V segment lost 4 bases, leaving 9 bases of the junction unmatched. This CDR3 has 17 residues. CDR3 loop: CASSPRSTSGNTGELFF. The CDR3 bases are TGTGCCAGCAGCCCCCGTTCAACTAGCGGGAACACCGGGGAGCTGTTTTTT.

In its sample, this clone was seen once. The V gene is TRBV7-9, the J gene TRBJ1-1, with D tentatively TRBD1 (5 bases). Germline V CDR1 and CDR2: SEHNR, FQNEAQ (reference sequence). CDR3 length: 14 amino acids. V lost 0 bases, J lost 7 bases, and 12 bases lay in between. CDR3 in amino acids: CASSLALPQGEAFF. CDR3 DNA: TGTGCCAGCAGCTTAGCCCTTCCGCAGGGTGAAGCTTTCTTT.

This sequence joins TRBV6-5 and TRBJ2-2; D is ambiguous. V lost 4 bases, J lost 5 bases, and 14 bases lay in between. The CDR3 has 15 amino acids. Germline-derived CDR1 and CDR2 are MNHEY and SVGAGI. The CDR3 DNA sequence: TGTGCCAGCAGTTTCGACCCTCAGAGGACCGGGGAGCTGTTTTTT. This gives the protein CASSFDPQRTGELFF.

The rearrangement links TRBV10-3 to TRBJ2-7; 8 bases match TRBD1. The V and J ends lost 6 bases and 2 bases, in that order; junction bases with no gene match: 6. The CDR3 covers 14 residues. Germline V gene data show CDR1 as ENHRY and CDR2 as SYGVKD. CDR3 coding DNA: TGTGCCATCAGAAACGGACAGGGACCCTACGAGCAGTACTTC. Translation gives CAIRNGQGPYEQYF.

This chain connects TRBV7-2 to TRBJ2-2; maybe TRBD1 (6 bases). The CDR3 is 15 amino acids. The V and J ends lost 1 base and 1 base respectively, with 7 bases between them. CDR1 and CDR2 (germline): SGHTA, FQGNSA. CDR3 nucleotide sequence: TGTGCCAGCAGCTTAGGAGGGGGGAACACCGGGGAGCTGTTTTTT. Translating gives CASSLGGGNTGELFF.

The chain recombines TRBV2 with TRBJ1-5, with a tentative D call TRBD1 (6 bases). Germline CDR1 is SNHLY and CDR2 is FYNNEI. The CDR3 spans 13 residues. V lost 8 bases to trimming and J lost 5 bases, with 13 bases between them. The CDR3 coding sequence is TGTGCCAGCGGGGGGGCAGTCTATCAGCCCCAGCATTTT. As protein: CASGGAVYQPQHF.

This CDR3 is CALNSSGGGHYGYTF. CDR3 in DNA: TGTGCCCTAAACTCCTCTGGGGGGGGGCACTATGGCTACACCTTC. The chain has TRBV25-1 and TRBJ1-2; perhaps TRBD1 as D (6 bases). This CDR3 spans 15 amino acids. Trimming removed 11 bases at V and 3 bases at J, with 22 bases between. Germline assignment: CDR1 MGHDK and CDR2 SYGVNS.